These 2 T cell receptor beta chains came from one sample sequenced in a study of blood T cell repertoires in COVID-19 (dated by TCRdb to 2018 to 2020). The library was obtained by the immunoSEQ multiplex PCR assay. Sourced from immuneACCESS, this table was stored by TCRdb with only in-frame sequences that have V and J called. A share of the clones is absent; for the studies checked, an unresolved V gene accounts for under half, and the remainder has no known explanation. The sample table holds 150,000 to 200,000 clones, of which roughly three quarters were seen once. About 18% of the sample is in the top ten clones. Sequenced material: peripheral blood. The receptors derive from a man in his sixties with active or convalescent COVID-19.

This chain joins TRBV19 and TRBJ2-7; 7 bases are a match to TRBD2. CDR3 length: 14 residues. Trimming at V came to 8 bases and at J to 2 bases, leaving 9 bases not matched to a gene. The germline V gene has CDR1 LNHDA and CDR2 SQIVND (reference sequence). CDR3 sequence (DNA): TGTGCCAGTGCCCCCGGGACTATCCCCTACGAGCAGTACTTC. It translates to CASAPGTIPYEQYF.

This chain connects TRBV9 to TRBJ2-1; TRBD2 agrees at 11 bases. The CDR3 length is 15 residues. J gave up 10 bases and V 3 bases, and 9 bases lay outside the gene matches. Germline V gives CDR1 SGDLS, CDR2 YYNGEE. CDR3 coding DNA: TGTGCCAGCAGCGCCAAAACCTCTAGCGGGAGGGAGCAGTTCTTC. Translating it yields CASSAKTSSGREQFF.